The present T cell receptor beta chain was sequenced within a study of preoperative IRX-2 immunotherapy in early breast cancer (dated by TCRdb to between 2019 and 2020). This clone was detected once. It lacks a known antigen. No much larger clone is present one base from it, and per-base qualities are unavailable. Within the sample, other DNA sequences also encode this same CDR3. Receptor amplification or capture employed the immunoSEQ multiplex PCR assay. TCRdb re-hosts the immuneACCESS table, in-frame sequences only. Its copies lack some clones; in the studies checked, an unresolved V gene accounts for under half of them, and the cause for the rest is not known. The sample yields about 45,000 clones; around three quarters were counted once. About 1.2% of the sample is held by the ten biggest clonotypes. Its CDR3 holds 13 amino acids, cysteine through phenylalanine. Left in the record is the CDR3 DNA by itself, 39 bases read in frame from the first base. CDR1 is given as WSHSY and CDR2 as SAAADI, both from the germline V gene. Trimming removed 7 bases from V and 4 bases from J; the gene matches leave 4 bases unexplained.

The sample's treatment or condition label is to be understood as: preoperative locoregional IRX-2 cytokine immunotherapy. The samples were obtained from a phase Ib study that tested preoperative, locoregional IRX-2 cytokine immunotherapy designed to prime immune responses. Patients with early-stage breast cancer who were given IRX-2 before surgery served as donors. The TCR sequence derives from a human donor with breast cancer. The chain couples TRBV10-2 to TRBJ2-1; 7 central bases correspond to TRBD1. The sequencing used tumor tissue, collected after IRX-2 immunotherapy. The DNA is TGCGCCAGCACCACGGGACAGTACAATGAGCAGTTCTTC. This yields the protein CASTTGQYNEQFF.